The TCR beta chain under discussion was sequenced for a study of OX40 agonist ivuxolimab in advanced cancers. Study as a whole: Three partial responders included one hepatocellular carcinoma patient and two cutaneous melanoma patients. Findings and limits, study-wide: Certain nonresponders likewise exhibited a low normalized T-cell clonal expansion.

Data came from immunoSEQ multiplex PCR; TCRdb stores just in-frame clones and leaves some out. The sample has approximately 90,000 clones, roughly 89% seen once. Comments on this clone: Its antigen is still unknown.

V shed 5 bases, J shed 4 bases, and the junction held 4 bases outside the gene matches. This CDR3 region has 15 residues. CDR1 and CDR2 (germline): MNHEY, SVGAGI. The sequenced sample was CD4+ or CD8+ T cells sorted from blood, obtained in a trial of the OX40 agonist ivuxolimab. This chain joins TRBV6-5 and TRBJ2-3; 12 bases are shared with TRBD1. The clonotype comes from an adult with an advanced solid tumor such as melanoma, head and neck, liver or kidney cancer. The CDR3 reads CASSPRDRGPDTQYF. CDR3 coding DNA: TGTGCCAGCAGTCCCCGGGACAGGGGGCCAGATACGCAGTATTTT.